This T cell receptor (beta chain) was obtained from a study of blood T cell repertoires in COVID-19. About the study: Acute and convalescent COVID-19 samples came from the United States, Italy and Spain. PBMCs, B-cell-depleted T cells, or T cells were the source of the cDNA or gDNA that made up the material.

Original processing notes: Reference gene primers were amplified, and this amplification served to estimate nucleated cell counts. Repertoires were generated with immunoSEQ multiplex PCR, while TCRdb's copy carries only in-frame clones and drops some. That table supplies the V and J calls and clone size; D and trimming were determined from the DNA. The top ten clones hold around 4.6% of a sample with some 240,000 clones, 75% to 90% of them seen once. Germline loops: CDR1 SGHDT, CDR2 YYEEEE. The CDR3 covers 17 residues. V lost 4 bases and J lost 4; bases outside the gene matches: 12. The receptor comes from a woman between 35 and 50 years old who had recovered from COVID-19. V usage is TRBV5-6 and J usage is TRBJ1-1; 11 bases line up with TRBD1. The sample taken for sequencing was peripheral blood. DNA of the CDR3: TGTGCCAGCAGCCCATCCGGGACAGGGGGTTTAGGCACTGAAGCTTTCTTT. Translation: CASSPSGTGGLGTEAFF.